This T cell receptor beta chain appears in the sequencing data of a study of response to subunit inactivated influenza vaccine. Study-level points and caveats: A suggestion made by the authors is that each seasonal influenza vaccination recruits few new T cells.

MiXCR, run by TCRdb on the RT-PCR reads, gives a single entry per CDR3 protein. The table lists about 800,000 distinct CDR3 sequences, around 21% of them singletons. The V gene's germline CDR1 is MNHEY and CDR2 SVGAGI. V was shortened by 11 bases and J by 2 bases, with 13 bases between the two germline ends. The CDR3 contains 12 residues. Only a few counts were recorded for this clonotype. Its antigen is not known. Source: PBMCs from blood, taken more than 4 days after vaccination. The J gene is TRBJ2-7, the V gene TRBV6-5; the D gene is possibly TRBD2 (6 bases). The clonotype originates from a man aged 50 to 59 who received an inactivated influenza vaccine. CDR3 DNA: TGTGCCGTGGGACTTCCGACCTACGAGCAGTACTTC. It yields the protein CAVGLPTYEQYF.